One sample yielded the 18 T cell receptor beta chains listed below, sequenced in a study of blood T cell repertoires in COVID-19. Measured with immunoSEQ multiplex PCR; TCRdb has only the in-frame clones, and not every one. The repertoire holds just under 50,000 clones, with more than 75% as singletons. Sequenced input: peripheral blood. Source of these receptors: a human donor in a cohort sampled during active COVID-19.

The CDR3 protein is CASSAHWGGDNEQFF. CDR3 in DNA: TGTGCCAGCAGCGCCCATTGGGGAGGGGACAATGAGCAGTTCTTC. The J gene is TRBJ2-1, the V gene TRBV9; 7 nucleotides line up with TRBD2. Trimming cost V 3 bases and J 5 bases; bases outside gene matches: 8. CDR1 SGDLS and CDR2 YYNGEE come from the germline V gene. The CDR3 has 15 amino acids.

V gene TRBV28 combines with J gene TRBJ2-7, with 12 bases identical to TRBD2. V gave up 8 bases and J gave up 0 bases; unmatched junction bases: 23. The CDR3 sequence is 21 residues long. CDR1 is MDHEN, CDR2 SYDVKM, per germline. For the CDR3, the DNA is TGTGCCAGCTACGCCTACGGCGGGCTAGCGGGAGGGCAAGTATCCTCCTACGAGCAGTACTTC. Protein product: CASYAYGGLAGGQVSSYEQYF.

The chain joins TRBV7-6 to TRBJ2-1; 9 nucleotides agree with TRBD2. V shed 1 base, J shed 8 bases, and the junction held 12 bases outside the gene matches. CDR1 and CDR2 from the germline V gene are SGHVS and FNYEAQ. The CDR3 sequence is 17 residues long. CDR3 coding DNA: TGTGCCAGCAGCTTAGGAAGGGCGGTAGCGGGAGCTGATGAGCAGTTCTTC. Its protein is CASSLGRAVAGADEQFF. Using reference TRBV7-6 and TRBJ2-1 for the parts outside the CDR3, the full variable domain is GAGVSQSPRYKVTKRGQDVALRCDPISGHVSLYWYRQALGQGPEFLTYFNYEAQQDKSGLPNDRFSAERPEGSISTLTIQRTEQRDSAMYRCASSLGRAVAGADEQFFGPGTRLTVL.

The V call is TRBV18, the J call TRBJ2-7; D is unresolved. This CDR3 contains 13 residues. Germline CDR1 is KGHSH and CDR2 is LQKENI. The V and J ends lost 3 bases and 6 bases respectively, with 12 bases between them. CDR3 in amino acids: CASSPNSGGEQYF. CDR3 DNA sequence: TGTGCCAGCTCACCCAACTCCGGTGGCGAGCAGTACTTC.

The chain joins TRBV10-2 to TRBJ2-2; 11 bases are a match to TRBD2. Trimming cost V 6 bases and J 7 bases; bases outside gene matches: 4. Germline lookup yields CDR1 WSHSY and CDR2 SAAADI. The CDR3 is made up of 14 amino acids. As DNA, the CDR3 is TGCGCCAGCAGAACTAGCGGGAGAGGCGGGGAGCTGTTTTTT. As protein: CASRTSGRGGELFF.

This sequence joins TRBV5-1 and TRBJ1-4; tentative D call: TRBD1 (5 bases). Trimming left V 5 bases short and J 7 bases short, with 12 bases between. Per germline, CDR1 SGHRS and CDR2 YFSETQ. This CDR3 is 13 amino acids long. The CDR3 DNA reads TGCGCCAGCAGACAGAGGCAGGGTGAAAAACTGTTTTTT. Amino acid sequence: CASRQRQGEKLFF.

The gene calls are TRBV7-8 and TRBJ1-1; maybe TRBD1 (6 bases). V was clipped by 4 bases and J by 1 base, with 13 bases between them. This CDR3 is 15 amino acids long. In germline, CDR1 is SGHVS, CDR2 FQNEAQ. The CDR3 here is CASSSSGTPNTEAFF. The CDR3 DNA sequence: TGTGCCAGCAGCTCGAGTGGGACACCGAACACTGAAGCTTTCTTT. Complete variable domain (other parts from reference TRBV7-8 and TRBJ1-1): GAGVSQSPRYKVAKRGQDVALRCDPISGHVSLFWYQQALGQGPEFLTYFQNEAQLDKSGLPSDRFFAERPEGSVSTLKIQRTQQEDSAVYLCASSSSGTPNTEAFFGQGTRLTVV.

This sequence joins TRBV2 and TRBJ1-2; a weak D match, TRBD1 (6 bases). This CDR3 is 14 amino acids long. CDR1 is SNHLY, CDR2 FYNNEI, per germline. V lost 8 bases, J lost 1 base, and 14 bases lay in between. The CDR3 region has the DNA TGTGCCAGCGATCCGGCGGACAGTAACTATGGCTACACCTTC. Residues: CASDPADSNYGYTF.

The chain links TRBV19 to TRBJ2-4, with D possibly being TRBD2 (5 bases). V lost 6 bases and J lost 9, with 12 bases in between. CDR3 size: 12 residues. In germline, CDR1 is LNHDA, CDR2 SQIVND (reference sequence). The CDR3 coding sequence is TGTGCCAGTAGGGAGGAGAGAGGCATTCAGTACTTC. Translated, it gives CASREERGIQYF.

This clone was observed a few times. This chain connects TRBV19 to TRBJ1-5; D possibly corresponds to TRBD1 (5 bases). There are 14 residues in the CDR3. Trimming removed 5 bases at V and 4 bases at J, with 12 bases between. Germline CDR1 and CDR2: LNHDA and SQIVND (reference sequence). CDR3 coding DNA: TGTGCCAGTAGTCCCCTGGAGGGGAATCAGCCCCAGCATTTT. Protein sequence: CASSPLEGNQPQHF.

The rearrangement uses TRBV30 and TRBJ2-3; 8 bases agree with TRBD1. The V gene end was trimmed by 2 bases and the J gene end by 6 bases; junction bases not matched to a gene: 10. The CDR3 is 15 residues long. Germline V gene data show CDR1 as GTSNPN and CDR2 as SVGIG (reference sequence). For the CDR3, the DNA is TGTGCCTGGAGTCCTGACAACAGGGGGTGGGATACGCAGTATTTT. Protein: CAWSPDNRGWDTQYF.

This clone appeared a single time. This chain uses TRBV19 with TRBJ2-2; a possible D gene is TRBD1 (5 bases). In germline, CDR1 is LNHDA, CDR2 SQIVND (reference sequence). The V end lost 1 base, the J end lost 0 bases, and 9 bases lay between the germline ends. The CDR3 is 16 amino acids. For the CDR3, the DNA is TGTGCCAGTAGTATAGCAGGGCCTCCGAACACCGGGGAGCTGTTTTTT. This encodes CASSIAGPPNTGELFF.

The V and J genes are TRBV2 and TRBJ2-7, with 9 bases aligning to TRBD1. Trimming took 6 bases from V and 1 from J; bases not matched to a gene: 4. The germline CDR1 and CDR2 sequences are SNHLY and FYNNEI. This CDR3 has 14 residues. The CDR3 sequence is CASSRDRASYEQYF. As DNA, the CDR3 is TGTGCCAGCAGCCGGGACAGGGCTTCCTACGAGCAGTACTTC.

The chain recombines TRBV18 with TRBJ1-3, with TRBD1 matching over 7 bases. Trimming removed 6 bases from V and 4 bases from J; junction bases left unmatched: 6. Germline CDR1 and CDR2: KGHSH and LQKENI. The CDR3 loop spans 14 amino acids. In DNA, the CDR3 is TGTGCCAGCTCTCGACAGGGAGGCGGAAACACCATATATTTT. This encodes CASSRQGGGNTIYF.

CDR3 in DNA: TGCGCCAGCAGCTCCAGACCGGGACAGACATTTGGGTCCGGGGCCAACGTCCTGACTTTC. It specifies CASSSRPGQTFGSGANVLTF. The chain couples TRBV5-1 to TRBJ2-6; 7 nucleotides agree with TRBD1. The CDR3 extends over 20 amino acids. The germline gives CDR1 SGHRS, CDR2 YFSETQ. V gave up 3 bases and J gave up 4 bases; unmatched junction bases: 19.

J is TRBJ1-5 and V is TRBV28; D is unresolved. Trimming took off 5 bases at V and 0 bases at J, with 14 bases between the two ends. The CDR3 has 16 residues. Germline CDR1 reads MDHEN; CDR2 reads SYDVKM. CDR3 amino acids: CASSPGQVTSNQPQHF. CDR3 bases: TGTGCCAGCAGTCCCGGCCAGGTAACTAGCAATCAGCCCCAGCATTTT.

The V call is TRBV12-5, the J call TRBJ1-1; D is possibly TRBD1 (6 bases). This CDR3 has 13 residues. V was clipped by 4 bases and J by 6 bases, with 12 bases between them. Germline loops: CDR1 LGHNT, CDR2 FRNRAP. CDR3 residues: CASGWTAVAEAFF. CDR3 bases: TGTGCTAGTGGTTGGACAGCAGTTGCTGAAGCTTTCTTT.

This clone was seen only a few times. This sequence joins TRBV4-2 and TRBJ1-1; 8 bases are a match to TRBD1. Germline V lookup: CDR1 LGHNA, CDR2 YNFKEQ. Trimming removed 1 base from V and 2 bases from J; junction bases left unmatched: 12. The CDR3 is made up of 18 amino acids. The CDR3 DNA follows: TGTGCCAGCAGCCAAGGGAGCAACAACAGGGGGAGAAACACTGAAGCTTTCTTT. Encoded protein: CASSQGSNNRGRNTEAFF.